This TCR beta chain stems from a study of blood T cell repertoires in COVID-19. On the study more broadly: Samples representing acute and convalescent COVID-19 were sourced from the United States, Italy and Spain.

Recovery among Cohort 3 donors was established by two negative PCRs, clearance, or symptom resolution. TCRdb keeps only in-frame clones here, not all; method: immunoSEQ multiplex PCR. The profile covers more than 300,000 clones, with under 90% appearing a single time and about 10% taken by the ten largest. Trimming took 7 bases from V and 1 from J; bases not matched to a gene: 7. The CDR3 contains 15 residues. Germline V gives CDR1 MNHEY, CDR2 SMNVEV (reference sequence). The gene calls are TRBV27 and TRBJ2-3; 8 nucleotides match TRBD2. This sequence originates from a woman aged 18 to 35 who had recovered from COVID-19. Sequenced: PBMCs or T cells enriched from blood (not recorded which). Written as DNA, the CDR3 is TGTGCCAGCACGGGACTAGAATGTGGCACAGATACGCAGTATTTT. Protein: CASTGLECGTDTQYF.